The source of this T cell receptor (beta chain) is a study of blood T cell repertoires in COVID-19. The wider study: Some COVID-19 samples were acute and others convalescent; all came from the United States, Italy and Spain. PBMCs, B-cell-depleted T cells, or T cells provided the cDNA or gDNA that made up the material.

In the study's own analysis: Reference gene primer amplification gave estimated nucleated cell counts. Method: immunoSEQ multiplex PCR; TCRdb's copy keeps in-frame clones and lacks some. That table is the source of V, J and clone size, and D and trimming were worked out from the DNA. Of 250,000 or so clones detected, around nine tenths appear once; the ten largest clones hold approximately 8.2%. The CDR3 contains 16 residues. Germline values: CDR1 MGHRA, CDR2 YSYEKL. V lost 0 bases and J 0 bases, leaving 9 bases between the germline ends. The sequence came from a man aged 35-49 years with active or convalescent COVID-19. The chain uses TRBV4-1 and TRBJ2-4; D unclear. Sequencing was done on a sample of peripheral blood. CDR3 residues: CASSQDTELAKNIQYF. The CDR3 coding sequence is TGCGCCAGCAGCCAAGACACTGAGCTAGCCAAAAACATTCAGTACTTC.